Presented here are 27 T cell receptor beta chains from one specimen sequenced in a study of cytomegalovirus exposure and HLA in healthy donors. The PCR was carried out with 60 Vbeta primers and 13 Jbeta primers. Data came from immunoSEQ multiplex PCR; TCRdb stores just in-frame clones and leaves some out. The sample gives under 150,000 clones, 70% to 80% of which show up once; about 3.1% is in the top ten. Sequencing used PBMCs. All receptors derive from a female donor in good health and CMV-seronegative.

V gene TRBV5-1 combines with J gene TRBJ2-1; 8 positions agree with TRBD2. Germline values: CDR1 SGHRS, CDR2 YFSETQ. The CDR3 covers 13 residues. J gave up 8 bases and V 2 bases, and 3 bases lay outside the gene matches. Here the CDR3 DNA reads TGCGCCAGCAGCTTTGCGGGAGGCGATGAGCAGTTCTTC. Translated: CASSFAGGDEQFF. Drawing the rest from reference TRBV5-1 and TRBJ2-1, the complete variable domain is KAGVTQTPRYLIKTRGQQVTLSCSPISGHRSVSWYQQTPGQGLQFLFEYFSETQRNKGNFPGRFSGRQFSNSRSEMNVSTLELGDSALYLCASSFAGGDEQFFGPGTRLTVL.

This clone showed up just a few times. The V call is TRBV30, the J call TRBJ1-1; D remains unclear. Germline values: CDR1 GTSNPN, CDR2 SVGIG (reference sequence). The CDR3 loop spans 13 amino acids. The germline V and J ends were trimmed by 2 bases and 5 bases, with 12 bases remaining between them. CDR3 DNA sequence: TGTGCCTGGAGTTGGGCTTTTGGGACTGAAGCTTTCTTT. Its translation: CAWSWAFGTEAFF.

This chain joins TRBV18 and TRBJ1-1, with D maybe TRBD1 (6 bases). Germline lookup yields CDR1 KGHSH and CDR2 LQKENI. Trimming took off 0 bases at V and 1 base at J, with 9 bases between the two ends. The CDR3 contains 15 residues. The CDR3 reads CASSPPTGENTEAFF. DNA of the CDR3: TGTGCCAGCTCACCACCGACAGGAGAGAACACTGAAGCTTTCTTT.

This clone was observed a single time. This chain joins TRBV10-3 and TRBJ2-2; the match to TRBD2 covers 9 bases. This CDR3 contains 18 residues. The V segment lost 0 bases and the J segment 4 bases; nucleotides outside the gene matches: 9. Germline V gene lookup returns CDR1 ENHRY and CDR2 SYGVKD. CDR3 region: CAISESDAGGRSTGELFF. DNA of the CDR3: TGTGCCATCAGTGAGTCGGATGCGGGAGGGCGAAGCACCGGGGAGCTGTTTTTT.

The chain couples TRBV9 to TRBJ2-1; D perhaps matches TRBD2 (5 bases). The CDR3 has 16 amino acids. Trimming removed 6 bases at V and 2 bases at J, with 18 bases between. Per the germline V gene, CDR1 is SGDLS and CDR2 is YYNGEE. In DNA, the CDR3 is TGTGCCAGCACCCCTGGTAGCGTTCTCCCCTACAATGAGCAGTTCTTC. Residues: CASTPGSVLPYNEQFF. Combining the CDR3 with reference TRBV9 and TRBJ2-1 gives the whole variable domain DSGVTQTPKHLITATGQRVTLRCSPRSGDLSVYWYQQSLDQGLQFLIQYYNGEERAKGNILERFSAQQFPDLHSELNLSSLELGDSALYFCASTPGSVLPYNEQFFGPGTRLTVL.

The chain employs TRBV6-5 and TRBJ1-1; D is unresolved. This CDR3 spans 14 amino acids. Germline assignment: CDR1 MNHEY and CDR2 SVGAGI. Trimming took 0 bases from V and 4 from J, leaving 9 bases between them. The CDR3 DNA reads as TGTGCCAGCAGTTACTCTTCTGGGCGCACTGAAGCTTTCTTT. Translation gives CASSYSSGRTEAFF.

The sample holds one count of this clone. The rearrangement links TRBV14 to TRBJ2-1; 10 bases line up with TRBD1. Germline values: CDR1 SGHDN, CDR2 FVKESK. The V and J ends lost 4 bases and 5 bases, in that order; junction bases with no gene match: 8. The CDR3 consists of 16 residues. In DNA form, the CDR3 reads TGTGCCAGCAGCCGTACCCGGGACAGGGGTGACAATGAGCAGTTCTTC. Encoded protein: CASSRTRDRGDNEQFF.

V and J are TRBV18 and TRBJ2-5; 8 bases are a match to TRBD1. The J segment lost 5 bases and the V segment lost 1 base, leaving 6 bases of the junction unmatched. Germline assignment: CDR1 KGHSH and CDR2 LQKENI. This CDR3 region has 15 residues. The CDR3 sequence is CASSPLGRGHETQYF. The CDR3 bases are TGTGCCAGCTCACCACTTGGCAGGGGGCACGAGACCCAGTACTTC. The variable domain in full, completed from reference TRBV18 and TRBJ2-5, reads NAGVMQNPRHLVRRRGQEARLRCSPMKGHSHVYWYRQLPEEGLKFMVYLQKENIIDESGMPKERFSAEFPKEGPSILRIQQVVRGDSAAYFCASSPLGRGHETQYFGPGTRLLVL.

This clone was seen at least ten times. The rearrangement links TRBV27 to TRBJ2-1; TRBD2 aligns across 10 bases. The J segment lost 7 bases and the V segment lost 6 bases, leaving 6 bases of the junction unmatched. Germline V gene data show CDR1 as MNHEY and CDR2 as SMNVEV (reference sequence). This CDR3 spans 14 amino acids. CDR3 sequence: CASRRAGGRNEQFF. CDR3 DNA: TGTGCCAGCAGAAGAGCGGGGGGGCGGAATGAGCAGTTCTTC.

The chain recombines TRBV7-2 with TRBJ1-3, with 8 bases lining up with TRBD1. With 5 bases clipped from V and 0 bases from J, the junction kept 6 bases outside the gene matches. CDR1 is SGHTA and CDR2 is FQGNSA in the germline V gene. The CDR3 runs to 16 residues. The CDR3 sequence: CASSIGQGFSGNTIYF. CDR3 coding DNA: TGTGCCAGCAGCATTGGACAGGGCTTCTCTGGAAACACCATATATTTT.

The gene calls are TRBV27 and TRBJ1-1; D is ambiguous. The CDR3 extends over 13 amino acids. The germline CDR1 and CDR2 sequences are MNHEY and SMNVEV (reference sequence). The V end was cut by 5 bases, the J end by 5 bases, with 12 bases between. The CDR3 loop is CASSHPGWTEAFF. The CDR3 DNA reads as TGTGCCAGCAGTCACCCCGGTTGGACTGAAGCTTTCTTT.

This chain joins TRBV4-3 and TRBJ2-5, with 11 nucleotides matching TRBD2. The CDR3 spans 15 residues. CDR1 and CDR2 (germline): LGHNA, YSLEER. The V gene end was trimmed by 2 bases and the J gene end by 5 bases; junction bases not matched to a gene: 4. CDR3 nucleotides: TGCGCCAGCAGCCAAACTAGCGGGAGCCGGGAGACCCAGTACTTC. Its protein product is CASSQTSGSRETQYF.

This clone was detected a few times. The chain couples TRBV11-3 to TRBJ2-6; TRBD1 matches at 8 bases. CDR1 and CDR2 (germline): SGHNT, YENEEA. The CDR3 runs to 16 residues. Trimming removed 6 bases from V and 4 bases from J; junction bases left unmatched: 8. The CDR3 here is CASRPQGARGANVLTF. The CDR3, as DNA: TGTGCCAGCAGGCCGCAGGGGGCACGCGGGGCCAACGTCCTGACTTTC.

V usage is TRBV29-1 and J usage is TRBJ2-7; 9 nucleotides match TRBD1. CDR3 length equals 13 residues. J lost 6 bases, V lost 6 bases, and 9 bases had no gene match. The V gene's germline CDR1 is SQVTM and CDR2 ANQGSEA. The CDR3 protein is CSVDIQGAGEQYF. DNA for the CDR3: TGCAGCGTAGATATACAGGGGGCTGGCGAGCAGTACTTC.

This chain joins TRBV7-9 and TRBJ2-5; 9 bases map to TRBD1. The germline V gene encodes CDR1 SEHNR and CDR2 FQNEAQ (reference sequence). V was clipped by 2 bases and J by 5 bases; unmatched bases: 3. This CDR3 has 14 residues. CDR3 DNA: TGTGCCAGCAGCTTAAACAGGGGGCTCGAGACCCAGTACTTC. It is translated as CASSLNRGLETQYF.

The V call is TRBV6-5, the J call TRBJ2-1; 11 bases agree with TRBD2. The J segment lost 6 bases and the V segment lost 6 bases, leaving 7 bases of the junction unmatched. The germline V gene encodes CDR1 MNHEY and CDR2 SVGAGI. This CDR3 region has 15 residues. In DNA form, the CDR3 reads TGTGCCAGCAGAGCCGGGACTAGCGGAGCCAATGAGCAGTTCTTC. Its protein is CASRAGTSGANEQFF.

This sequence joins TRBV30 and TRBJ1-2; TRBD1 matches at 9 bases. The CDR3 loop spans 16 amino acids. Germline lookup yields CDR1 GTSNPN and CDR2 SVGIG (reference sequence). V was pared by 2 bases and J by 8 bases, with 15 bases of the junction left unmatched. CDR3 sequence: CAWSTSRTGGAGGYTF. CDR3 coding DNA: TGTGCCTGGAGTACGTCTAGAACAGGGGGCGCCGGGGGCTACACCTTC.

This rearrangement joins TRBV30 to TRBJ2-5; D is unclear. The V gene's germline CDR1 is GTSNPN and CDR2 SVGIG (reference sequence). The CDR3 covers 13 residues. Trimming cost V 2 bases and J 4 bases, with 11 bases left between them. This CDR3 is CAWSPSPGETQYF. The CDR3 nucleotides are TGTGCCTGGAGTCCTTCTCCGGGAGAGACCCAGTACTTC.

Here the CDR3 reads CASRGGTQYF. The CDR3 DNA reads TGTGCCAGCAGGGGAGGTACGCAGTATTTT. The V and J genes are TRBV2 and TRBJ2-3; D may be TRBD2 (6 bases). The CDR3 is 10 residues long. Germline values: CDR1 SNHLY, CDR2 FYNNEI. V dropped 6 bases and J dropped 8 bases, with 6 bases sitting between them.

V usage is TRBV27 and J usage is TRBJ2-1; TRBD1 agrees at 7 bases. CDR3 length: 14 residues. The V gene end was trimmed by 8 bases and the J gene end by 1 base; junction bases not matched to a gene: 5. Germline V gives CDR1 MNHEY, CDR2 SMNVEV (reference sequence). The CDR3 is CASAGTVSYNEQFF. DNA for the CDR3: TGTGCCAGCGCCGGGACAGTATCCTACAATGAGCAGTTCTTC.

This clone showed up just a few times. CDR3 DNA: TGTGCCAGCAGCATTAGCGGGAGGGCATACAATGAGCAGTTCTTC. Encoded protein: CASSISGRAYNEQFF. The chain is built from TRBV5-6 and TRBJ2-1; 11 bases are shared with TRBD2. V trimming: 4 bases; J trimming: 4 bases; junction bases outside the gene matches: 4. CDR3 length: 15 amino acids. Germline V lookup: CDR1 SGHDT, CDR2 YYEEEE.

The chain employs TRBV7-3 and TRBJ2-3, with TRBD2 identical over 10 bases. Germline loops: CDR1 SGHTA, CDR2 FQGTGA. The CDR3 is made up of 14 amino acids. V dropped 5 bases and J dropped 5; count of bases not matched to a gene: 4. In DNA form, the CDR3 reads TGTGCCAGCAGCCCCCTAGCGGGGGTAGATACGCAGTATTTT. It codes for CASSPLAGVDTQYF.

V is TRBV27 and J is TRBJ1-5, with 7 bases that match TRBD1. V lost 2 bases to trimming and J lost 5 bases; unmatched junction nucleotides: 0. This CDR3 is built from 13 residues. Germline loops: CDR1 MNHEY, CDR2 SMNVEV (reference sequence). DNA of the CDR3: TGTGCCAGCAGTTTACAGGGGGATCAGCCCCAGCATTTT. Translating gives CASSLQGDQPQHF.

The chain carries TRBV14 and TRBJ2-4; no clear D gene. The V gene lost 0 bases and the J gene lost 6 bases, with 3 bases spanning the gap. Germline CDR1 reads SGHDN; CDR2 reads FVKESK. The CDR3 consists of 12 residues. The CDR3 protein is CASSQDRNIQYF. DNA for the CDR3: TGTGCCAGCAGCCAAGACAGAAACATTCAGTACTTC.

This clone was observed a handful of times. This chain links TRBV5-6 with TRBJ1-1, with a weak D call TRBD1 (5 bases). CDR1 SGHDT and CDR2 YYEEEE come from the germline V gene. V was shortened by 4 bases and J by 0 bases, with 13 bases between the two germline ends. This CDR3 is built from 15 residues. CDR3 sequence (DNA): TGTGCCAGCAGCCCCCTCGACAGTATGAACACTGAAGCTTTCTTT. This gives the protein CASSPLDSMNTEAFF. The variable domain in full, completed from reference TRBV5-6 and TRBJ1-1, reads DAGVTQSPTHLIKTRGQQVTLRCSPKSGHDTVSWYQQALGQGPQFIFQYYEEEERQRGNFPDRFSGHQFPNYSSELNVNALLLGDSALYLCASSPLDSMNTEAFFGQGTRLTVV.

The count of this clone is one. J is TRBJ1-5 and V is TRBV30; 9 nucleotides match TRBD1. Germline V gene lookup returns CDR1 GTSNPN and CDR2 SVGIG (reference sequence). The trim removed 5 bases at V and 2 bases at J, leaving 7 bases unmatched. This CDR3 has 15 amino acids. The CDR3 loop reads CAWALGQGGNQPQHF. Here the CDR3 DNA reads TGTGCCTGGGCCCTGGGACAGGGTGGCAATCAGCCCCAGCATTTT.

The CDR3 region has the DNA TGTGCCAGCAGCAGAGACAGGGGGCTTCAGCCCCAGCATTTT. Protein: CASSRDRGLQPQHF. The chain is built from TRBV11-2 and TRBJ1-5; 10 bases align to TRBD1. The CDR3 is made up of 14 amino acids. The V gene's germline CDR1 is SGHAT and CDR2 FQNNGV. J gave up 6 bases and V 5 bases, and 4 bases lay outside the gene matches. The full variable domain, completed using reference TRBV11-2 and TRBJ1-5, is EAGVAQSPRYKIIEKRQSVAFWCNPISGHATLYWYQQILGQGPKLLIQFQNNGVVDDSQLPKDRFSAERLKGVDSTLKIQPAKLEDSAVYLCASSRDRGLQPQHFGDGTRLSIL.